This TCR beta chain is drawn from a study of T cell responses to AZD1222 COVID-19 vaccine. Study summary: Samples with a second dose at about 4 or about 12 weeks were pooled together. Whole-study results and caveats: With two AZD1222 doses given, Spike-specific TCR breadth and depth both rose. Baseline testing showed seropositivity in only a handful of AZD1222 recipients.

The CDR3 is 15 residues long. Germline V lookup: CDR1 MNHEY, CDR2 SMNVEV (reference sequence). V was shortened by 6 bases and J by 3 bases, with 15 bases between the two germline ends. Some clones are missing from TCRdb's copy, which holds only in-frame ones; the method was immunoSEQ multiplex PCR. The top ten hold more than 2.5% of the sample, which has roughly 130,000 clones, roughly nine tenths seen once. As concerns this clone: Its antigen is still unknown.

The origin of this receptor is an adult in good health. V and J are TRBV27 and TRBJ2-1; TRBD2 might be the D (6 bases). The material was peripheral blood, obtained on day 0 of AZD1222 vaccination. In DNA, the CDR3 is TGTGCCAGCAGACCCGGGGCGGGGTTCTACAATGAGCAGTTCTTC. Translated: CASRPGAGFYNEQFF.